This entry lists 13 T cell receptor beta chains sequenced from one sample in a study of OX40 agonist ivuxolimab in advanced cancers. The data were produced by immunoSEQ multiplex PCR, yet TCRdb's version contains in-frame clones alone and is incomplete. The sample yields around 84,000 clones, under 90% seen once. The material sequenced was CD4+ or CD8+ T cells sorted from blood, taken in a trial of the OX40 agonist ivuxolimab. These receptor sequences come from an adult with an advanced solid tumor such as melanoma, head and neck, liver or kidney cancer.

The chain couples TRBV30 to TRBJ2-5, with D hard to call. The CDR3 runs 12 residues. CDR1 is GTSNPN, CDR2 SVGIG, per germline (reference sequence). Trimming removed 1 base at V and 5 bases at J, with 8 bases between. The CDR3 protein is CAWSGAGETQYF. As DNA, the CDR3 is TGTGCCTGGAGTGGAGCCGGGGAGACCCAGTACTTC.

The gene calls are TRBV28 and TRBJ2-5; D is ambiguous. Judging by the DNA end, TRBJ2-7 fits better; the J call may be wrong. The CDR3 extends over 14 amino acids. Germline V gene data show CDR1 as MDHEN and CDR2 as SYDVKM. The DNA for the CDR3 is TGTGCCAGCAGTCGTCCAGGAAGCTCCTACGAGCAGTACTTC. Amino acid sequence: CASSRPGSSYEQYF.

Only one count was recorded for this clone. The J gene is TRBJ1-5, the V gene TRBV2, with 7 bases aligning to TRBD1. Germline V lookup: CDR1 SNHLY, CDR2 FYNNEI. Trimming removed 5 bases from V and 3 bases from J; junction bases left unmatched: 4. This CDR3 is built from 14 residues. In DNA, the CDR3 is TGTGCCAGCAGTCGGACAGGCTTCAATCAGCCCCAGCATTTT. Protein product: CASSRTGFNQPQHF.

The sample holds a few counts of this clone. The chain couples TRBV14 to TRBJ2-3, with 8 bases that match TRBD1. From germline, CDR1 is SGHDN and CDR2 FVKESK. CDR3 length equals 13 residues. J gave up 14 bases and V 4 bases, and 11 bases lay outside the gene matches. CDR3 nucleotides: TGTGCCAGCAGCCGATCCGGACAGGGTCTGCCGTATTTT. Translating gives CASSRSGQGLPYF.

V usage is TRBV28 and J usage is TRBJ1-2; 8 nucleotides match TRBD1. Trimming took 6 bases from V and 2 from J; bases not matched to a gene: 2. The CDR3 extends over 13 amino acids. The germline V gene has CDR1 MDHEN and CDR2 SYDVKM. CDR3 in DNA: TGTGCCAGCAGCCGACAGGGGAACTATGGCTACACCTTC. It codes for CASSRQGNYGYTF.

J is TRBJ1-2 and V is TRBV30, with 7 bases that match TRBD1. V was clipped by 3 bases and J by 3 bases; unmatched bases: 10. CDR1 and CDR2 (germline): GTSNPN, SVGIG (reference sequence). This CDR3 has 15 amino acids. For the CDR3, the DNA is TGTGCCTGGAGCCGTACAGGGGCCACTGACTATGGCTACACCTTC. This encodes CAWSRTGATDYGYTF.

The rearrangement links TRBV18 to TRBJ1-5; the D gene is possibly TRBD1 (6 bases). Germline lookup yields CDR1 KGHSH and CDR2 LQKENI. V lost 1 base and J 2 bases, leaving 12 bases between the germline ends. The CDR3 runs 16 residues. CDR3 in amino acids: CASSPRGGPGNQPQHF. In DNA, the CDR3 is TGTGCCAGCTCACCACGGGGGGGGCCTGGCAATCAGCCCCAGCATTTT.

V is TRBV6-5 and J is TRBJ2-3; weak D call: TRBD2 (6 bases). CDR1 and CDR2 (germline): MNHEY, SVGAGI. Trimming shortened V by 4 bases and J by 9 bases, and 14 bases separated the two germline ends. The CDR3 spans 13 residues. CDR3 loop: CASSSGETRTQYF. DNA of the CDR3: TGTGCCAGCAGTTCGGGGGAGACCCGGACGCAGTATTTT.

The V and J genes are TRBV18 and TRBJ1-5, with TRBD1 identical over 9 bases. V shed 4 bases and J 5 bases; nucleotides not matched to a gene: 3. The CDR3 totals 14 residues. The V gene's germline CDR1 is KGHSH and CDR2 LQKENI. CDR3 nucleotides: TGTGCCAGCTCACTGACAGGGGGGTATCAGCCCCAGCATTTT. Its protein is CASSLTGGYQPQHF.

This clone was seen a single time. The gene calls are TRBV4-3 and TRBJ1-1, with D unresolved. The CDR3 length is 16 residues. Germline CDR1 and CDR2: LGHNA and YSLEER. V was clipped by 3 bases and J by 0 bases, with 14 bases between them. CDR3 in amino acids: CASSQAHGYMNTEAFF. The CDR3 DNA reads as TGCGCCAGCAGCCAGGCTCACGGGTACATGAACACTGAAGCTTTCTTT.

CDR3 sequence reads: CASSLSRDRQGGYTF. The CDR3 nucleotides are TGTGCCAGCAGTTTATCCAGGGACCGTCAGGGTGGCTACACCTTC. The V call is TRBV28, the J call TRBJ1-2, with D maybe TRBD1 (5 bases). Per germline, CDR1 MDHEN and CDR2 SYDVKM. Trimming stripped 1 base from V and 7 bases from J, with 16 bases between. The CDR3 extends over 15 amino acids.

The gene calls are TRBV7-2 and TRBJ1-1, with TRBD1 matching over 8 bases. The junction had 4 bases not matched to a gene; V was cut back by 3 bases and J by 4 bases. The CDR3 extends over 14 amino acids. Germline V gene sequence: CDR1 SGHTA, CDR2 FQGNSA. CDR3 nucleotide sequence: TGTGCCAGCAGCTTTTACACAGGGGGCACTGAAGCTTTCTTT. Translating it yields CASSFYTGGTEAFF.

The rearrangement joins TRBV7-2 to TRBJ2-7, with D maybe TRBD1 (5 bases). The CDR3 totals 14 residues. CDR1 is SGHTA and CDR2 is FQGNSA in the germline V gene. V gave up 5 bases and J gave up 7 bases, with 18 bases separating them. The CDR3 loop is CASSPPDTLGEQYF. For the CDR3, the DNA is TGTGCCAGCAGCCCCCCGGACACTTTGGGAGAGCAGTACTTC.